Listed below are T cell receptor beta chains from one sample, sequenced in a study of cytomegalovirus exposure and HLA in healthy donors. Sequencing used immunoSEQ multiplex PCR; TCRdb keeps in-frame clones, though not all of them. Counted here are about 150,000 clones, around two thirds occurring once; the ten biggest clones make up 10%. Sequencing was performed on PBMCs. These receptors all stem from a man aged 25 to 45 in good health and CMV-seropositive. Each CDR3 is given with its conserved first and last residue. A D gene is named only where the DNA matches it firmly. Expanded clones are given a class, and other clones once, few, many or no size at all.

V gene: TRBV27
clone size: .
J gene: TRBJ2-1
D gene: .
CDR3 DNA: TGTGCCAGCAATTCGGAGGGAGGCCCTTTAGGGGAGCAGTTCTTC
CDR3 protein: CASNSEGGPLGEQFF

V gene: TRBV10-3
clone size: .
J gene: TRBJ2-7
D gene: .
CDR3 DNA: TGTGCCATCAGTGAGGGGGGGGCAGGTGGAACCTACGAGCAGTACTTC
CDR3 protein: CAISEGGAGGTYEQYF

V gene: TRBV9
clone size: few
J gene: TRBJ2-1
D gene: .
CDR3 DNA: TGTGCCAGCAGCGTAGACGTGAGAAGCTCCTACAATGAGCAGTTCTTC
CDR3 protein: CASSVDVRSSYNEQFF

V gene: TRBV19
clone size: few
J gene: TRBJ2-3
D gene: TRBD2
CDR3 DNA: TGTGCCAGCTATAGCGGGAGCACAGATACGCAGTATTTT
CDR3 protein: CASYSGSTDTQYF

V gene: TRBV5-6
clone size: .
J gene: TRBJ2-7
D gene: .
CDR3 DNA: TGTGCCAGCAGCTTCGGGACACTCTCCTACGAGCAGTACTTC
CDR3 protein: CASSFGTLSYEQYF

V gene: TRBV7-9
clone size: .
J gene: TRBJ2-7
D gene: .
CDR3 DNA: TGTGCCAGCAGCCCGCGTAGTGTCCGCTACGAGCAGTACTTC
CDR3 protein: CASSPRSVRYEQYF

V gene: TRBV16
clone size: .
J gene: TRBJ2-1
D gene: TRBD2
CDR3 DNA: TGTGCCAGCAGCCCAACCGGGACTAGCGGCAATGAGCAGTTCTTC
CDR3 protein: CASSPTGTSGNEQFF

V gene: TRBV5-1
clone size: .
J gene: TRBJ2-7
D gene: TRBD1
CDR3 DNA: TGCGCCAGCACTAGGGACAGGACCTCCTACGAGCAGTACTTC
CDR3 protein: CASTRDRTSYEQYF

V gene: TRBV7-9
clone size: few
J gene: TRBJ1-1
D gene: .
CDR3 DNA: TGTGCCAGCAGCGGAACCCGGGGTCGGGACACTGAAGCTTTCTTT
CDR3 protein: CASSGTRGRDTEAFF

V gene: TRBV4-1
clone size: .
J gene: TRBJ2-7
D gene: .
CDR3 DNA: TGCGCCAGCAGCCAAGAAACGACAGTGCTTTCCTACGAGCAGTACTTC
CDR3 protein: CASSQETTVLSYEQYF

V gene: TRBV19
clone size: once
J gene: TRBJ2-2
D gene: TRBD2
CDR3 DNA: TGTGCCAGTACCTATTCGGTTAGCGGGGGGCGAGAAGCCGGGGAGCTGTTTTTT
CDR3 protein: CASTYSVSGGREAGELFF

V gene: TRBV7-8
clone size: .
J gene: TRBJ2-1
D gene: .
CDR3 DNA: TGTGCCAGCAGCGCCGAACTAGCTCTGGGTGAGCAGTTCTTC
CDR3 protein: CASSAELALGEQFF

V gene: TRBV19
clone size: .
J gene: TRBJ2-5
D gene: TRBD2
CDR3 DNA: TGTGCCAGTAGCCTGACTAGCGGCGTTGGAGAGACCCAGTACTTC
CDR3 protein: CASSLTSGVGETQYF

V gene: TRBV5-1
clone size: .
J gene: TRBJ2-3
D gene: .
CDR3 DNA: TGCGCCAGCAGCTTGGGGCAGGGGATGGATACGCAGTATTTT
CDR3 protein: CASSLGQGMDTQYF

V gene: TRBV9
clone size: .
J gene: TRBJ1-1
D gene: .
CDR3 DNA: TGTGCCAGCAGCGTAACCGTCCAGGGGTTGTCGAACACTGAAGCTTTCTTT
CDR3 protein: CASSVTVQGLSNTEAFF

V gene: TRBV5-1
clone size: few
J gene: TRBJ2-1
D gene: .
CDR3 DNA: TGCGCCAGCATGACTAGTTTAACGGCTGAGCAGTTCTTC
CDR3 protein: CASMTSLTAEQFF

V gene: TRBV7-3
clone size: few
J gene: TRBJ2-3
D gene: TRBD2
CDR3 DNA: TGTGCCAGCAGCCAAAGAAGCGGGAGTGGCACAGATACGCAGTATTTT
CDR3 protein: CASSQRSGSGTDTQYF

V gene: TRBV28
clone size: .
J gene: TRBJ2-7
D gene: TRBD1
CDR3 DNA: TGTGCCGCCTCAGACAGGGGGGGCTTCGAGCAGTACTTC
CDR3 protein: CAASDRGGFEQYF

V gene: TRBV29-1
clone size: .
J gene: TRBJ2-7
D gene: TRBD2
CDR3 DNA: TGCAGCCCTCTAGCGGAAACCTACGAGCAGTACTTC
CDR3 protein: CSPLAETYEQYF

V gene: TRBV6-5
clone size: .
J gene: TRBJ1-2
D gene: .
CDR3 DNA: TGTGCCAGCAGTTACTCATCGGGGGATGGCTACACCTTC
CDR3 protein: CASSYSSGDGYTF

V gene: TRBV6-1
clone size: .
J gene: TRBJ2-4
D gene: TRBD1
CDR3 DNA: TGTGCCAGCAGTGAACAGGGGGCAAAAAACATTCAGTACTTC
CDR3 protein: CASSEQGAKNIQYF

V gene: TRBV27
clone size: once
J gene: TRBJ1-1
D gene: .
CDR3 DNA: TGTGCCACCTCGGGGGGAACATCTGAAGCTTTCTTT
CDR3 protein: CATSGGTSEAFF

V gene: TRBV28
clone size: .
J gene: TRBJ2-7
D gene: TRBD1
CDR3 DNA: TGTGCCAGCACCCGGGGACAGCCCTACGAGCAGTACTTC
CDR3 protein: CASTRGQPYEQYF

V gene: TRBV9
clone size: .
J gene: TRBJ2-4
D gene: .
CDR3 DNA: TGTGCCAGCAGCGTAGGTAAACAGCTAGCCAAAAACATTCAGTACTTC
CDR3 protein: CASSVGKQLAKNIQYF

V gene: TRBV10-3
clone size: .
J gene: TRBJ2-2
D gene: TRBD1
CDR3 DNA: TGTGCCATCAGTGAGGGGACAGGGGGCCACGGGGAGCTGTTTTTT
CDR3 protein: CAISEGTGGHGELFF

V gene: TRBV6-5
clone size: .
J gene: TRBJ2-7
D gene: .
CDR3 DNA: TGTGCCAGCACAGGGAACTACGAGCAGTACTTC
CDR3 protein: CASTGNYEQYF

V gene: TRBV7-3
clone size: .
J gene: TRBJ2-5
D gene: .
CDR3 DNA: TGTGCCAGCAGCTTAATGGTGGGAGACCAAGAGACCCAGTACTTC
CDR3 protein: CASSLMVGDQETQYF

V gene: TRBV2
clone size: .
J gene: TRBJ2-4
D gene: .
CDR3 DNA: TGTGCCAGCAGTGAATACAGGGTAGTCAAAAACATTCAGTACTTC
CDR3 protein: CASSEYRVVKNIQYF

V gene: TRBV14
clone size: .
J gene: TRBJ2-3
D gene: TRBD2
CDR3 DNA: TGTGCCAGCAGCCAAGATATAGGTGGAACTAGCGGGAGGGAGATCTACACAGATACGCAGTATTTT
CDR3 protein: CASSQDIGGTSGREIYTDTQYF